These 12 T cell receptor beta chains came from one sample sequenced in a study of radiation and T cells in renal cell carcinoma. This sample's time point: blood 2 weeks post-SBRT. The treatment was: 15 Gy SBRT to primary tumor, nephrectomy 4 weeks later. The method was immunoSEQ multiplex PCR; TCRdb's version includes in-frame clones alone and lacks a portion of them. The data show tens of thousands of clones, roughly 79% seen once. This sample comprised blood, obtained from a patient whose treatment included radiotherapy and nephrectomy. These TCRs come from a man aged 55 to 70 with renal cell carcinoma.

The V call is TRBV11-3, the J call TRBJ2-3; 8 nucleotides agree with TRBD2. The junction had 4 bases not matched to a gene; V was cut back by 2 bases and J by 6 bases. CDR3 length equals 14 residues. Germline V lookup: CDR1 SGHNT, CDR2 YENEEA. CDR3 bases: TGTGCCAGCAGCTTATCGGGGGGGGCGGATACGCAGTATTTT. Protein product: CASSLSGGADTQYF.

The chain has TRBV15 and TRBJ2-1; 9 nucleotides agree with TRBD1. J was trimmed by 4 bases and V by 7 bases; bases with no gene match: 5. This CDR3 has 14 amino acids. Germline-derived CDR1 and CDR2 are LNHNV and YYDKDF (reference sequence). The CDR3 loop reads CATNTGTGYNEQFF. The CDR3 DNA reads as TGTGCCACCAACACCGGGACAGGGTACAATGAGCAGTTCTTC.

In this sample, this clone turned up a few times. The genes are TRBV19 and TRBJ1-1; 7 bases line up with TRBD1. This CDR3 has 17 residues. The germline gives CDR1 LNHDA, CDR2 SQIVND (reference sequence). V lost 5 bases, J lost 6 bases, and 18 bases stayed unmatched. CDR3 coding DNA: TGTGCCAGTAGTCCCAGGGACAGAATGGGGGGTAGCCCTGAAGCTTTCTTT. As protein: CASSPRDRMGGSPEAFF.

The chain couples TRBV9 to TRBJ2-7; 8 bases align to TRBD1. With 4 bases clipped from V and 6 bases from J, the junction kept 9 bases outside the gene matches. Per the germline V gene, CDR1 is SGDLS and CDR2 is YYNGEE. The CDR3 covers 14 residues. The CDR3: CASSSGQGVREQYF. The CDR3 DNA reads TGTGCCAGCAGCTCAGGACAGGGAGTCCGCGAGCAGTACTTC.

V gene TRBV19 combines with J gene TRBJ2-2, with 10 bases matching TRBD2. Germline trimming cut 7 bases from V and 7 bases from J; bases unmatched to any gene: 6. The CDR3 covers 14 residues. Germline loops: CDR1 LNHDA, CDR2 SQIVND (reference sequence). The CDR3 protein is CASKLAGEFGELFF. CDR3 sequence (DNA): TGTGCCAGTAAGCTAGCGGGAGAGTTCGGGGAGCTGTTTTTT.

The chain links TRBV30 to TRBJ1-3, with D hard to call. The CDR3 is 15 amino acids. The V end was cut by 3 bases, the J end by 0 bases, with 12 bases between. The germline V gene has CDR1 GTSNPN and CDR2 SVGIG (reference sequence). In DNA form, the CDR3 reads TGTGCCTGGAGCGATTTCCGGAGCTCTGGAAACACCATATATTTT. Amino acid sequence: CAWSDFRSSGNTIYF.

In nucleotides, the CDR3 is TGTGCCAGCTCTCCCGAAAGACAGGGGAATGGCTACACCTTC. Protein sequence: CASSPERQGNGYTF. V usage is TRBV18 and J usage is TRBJ1-2; 8 nucleotides line up with TRBD1. The CDR3 runs to 14 residues. The J segment lost 6 bases and the V segment lost 6 bases, leaving 9 bases of the junction unmatched. CDR1 and CDR2 (germline): KGHSH, LQKENI.

As DNA, the CDR3 is TGTGCCAGCAGTTCGCTGGGGAACGGTGAAAAACTGTTTTTT. As protein: CASSSLGNGEKLFF. The V gene is TRBV6-6, the J gene TRBJ1-4; D gene ambiguous. V gave up 4 bases and J gave up 7 bases, with 13 bases separating them. Per the germline V gene, CDR1 is MNHNY and CDR2 is SVGAGI (reference sequence). CDR3 length: 14 amino acids.

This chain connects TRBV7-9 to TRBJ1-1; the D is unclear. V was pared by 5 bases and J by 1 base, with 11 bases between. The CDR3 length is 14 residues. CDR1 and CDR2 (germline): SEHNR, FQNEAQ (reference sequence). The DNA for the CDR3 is TGTGCCAGCAGCACCGAAGGTGGGAACACTGAAGCTTTCTTT. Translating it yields CASSTEGGNTEAFF.

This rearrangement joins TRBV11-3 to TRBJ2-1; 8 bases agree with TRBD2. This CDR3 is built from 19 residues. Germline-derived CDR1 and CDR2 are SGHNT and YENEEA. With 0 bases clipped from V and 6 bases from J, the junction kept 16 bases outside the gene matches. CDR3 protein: CASSLDSGGISLFGNEQFF. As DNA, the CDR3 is TGTGCCAGCAGCTTAGATTCGGGAGGGATCTCACTCTTCGGCAATGAGCAGTTCTTC.

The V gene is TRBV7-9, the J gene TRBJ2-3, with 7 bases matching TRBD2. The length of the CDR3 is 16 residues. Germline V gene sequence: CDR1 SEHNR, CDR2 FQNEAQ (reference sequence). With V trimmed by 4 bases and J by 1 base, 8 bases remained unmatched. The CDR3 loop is CASSSPSGVGTDTQYF. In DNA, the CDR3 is TGTGCCAGCAGCTCCCCCAGCGGGGTGGGCACAGATACGCAGTATTTT. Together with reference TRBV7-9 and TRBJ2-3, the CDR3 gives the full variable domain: DTGVSQNPRHKITKRGQNVTFRCDPISEHNRLYWYRQTLGQGPEFLTYFQNEAQLEKSRLLSDRFSAERPKGSFSTLEIQRTEQGDSAMYLCASSSPSGVGTDTQYFGPGTRLTVL.

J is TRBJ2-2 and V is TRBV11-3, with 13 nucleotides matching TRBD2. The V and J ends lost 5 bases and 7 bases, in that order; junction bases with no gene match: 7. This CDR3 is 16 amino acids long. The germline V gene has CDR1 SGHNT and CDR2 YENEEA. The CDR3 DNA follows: TGTGCCAGCAGCCGTACTAGCGGGAGGGCCAGCGGGGAGCTGTTTTTT. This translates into CASSRTSGRASGELFF.